This TCR beta chain was profiled in a study of CD8+CD57+ T cells in acquired aplastic anemia. Study context: Sorted CD4+ and CD8+ cells yielded DNA averaging approximately 3.4 ug.

Genomic DNA constituted the template upon which TCR beta VDJ and CDR3 profiling was performed. MiXCR, run by TCRdb on the reads, gives a single entry per CDR3 protein. Of 200,000 or so distinct CDR3 sequences in the sample, under 70% were seen once. This clonotype has only a few counts. The TCR originated in a human donor with severe aplastic anemia or a healthy control (not recorded which). Specimen: sorted CD4+, CD8+, or CD8+CD57+ T cells (not recorded which) from PBMCs.

DNA of the CDR3: TGTGCCAGCAGCCTTCTGGTCGTGTCCTACACTGAAGCTTTCTTT. Its protein is CASSLLVVSYTEAFF. V usage is TRBV14 and J usage is TRBJ1-1; D is uncertain. The germline V gene has CDR1 SGHDN and CDR2 FVKESK. The CDR3 consists of 15 residues. V lost 4 bases, J lost 3 bases, and 15 bases lay in between.